This T cell receptor beta chain was found in a study of cytomegalovirus exposure and HLA in healthy donors. The CDR3 extends over 14 amino acids. From germline, CDR1 is MNHNY and CDR2 SVGAGI (reference sequence). Trimming took 0 bases from V and 0 from J, leaving 5 bases between them. The PCR made use of 60 Vbeta and 13 Jbeta primers. Using immunoSEQ multiplex PCR, the repertoire was profiled, and TCRdb retains in-frame clones only, with some absent. Among roughly 170,000 clones listed, 80% were seen once. A remark on this clone: The antigen is not known.

General study points: Reportedly, a later analysis found an Asian-associated ancestry cluster had fewer N-insertions than the approximately 600-donor mean. The study dropped some indistinguishable V segments, TRBV6-2 and TRBV6-3 among them. Immune exposure was documented only through CMV serostatus.

Specimen: PBMCs. The receptor was isolated from a man aged 25-45 years in good health and CMV-seropositive. The V gene is TRBV6-6, the J gene TRBJ1-1; TRBD1 might be the D (5 bases). The DNA for the CDR3 is TGTGCCAGCAGTTACTCCAGGGTGAACACTGAAGCTTTCTTT. This encodes CASSYSRVNTEAFF.